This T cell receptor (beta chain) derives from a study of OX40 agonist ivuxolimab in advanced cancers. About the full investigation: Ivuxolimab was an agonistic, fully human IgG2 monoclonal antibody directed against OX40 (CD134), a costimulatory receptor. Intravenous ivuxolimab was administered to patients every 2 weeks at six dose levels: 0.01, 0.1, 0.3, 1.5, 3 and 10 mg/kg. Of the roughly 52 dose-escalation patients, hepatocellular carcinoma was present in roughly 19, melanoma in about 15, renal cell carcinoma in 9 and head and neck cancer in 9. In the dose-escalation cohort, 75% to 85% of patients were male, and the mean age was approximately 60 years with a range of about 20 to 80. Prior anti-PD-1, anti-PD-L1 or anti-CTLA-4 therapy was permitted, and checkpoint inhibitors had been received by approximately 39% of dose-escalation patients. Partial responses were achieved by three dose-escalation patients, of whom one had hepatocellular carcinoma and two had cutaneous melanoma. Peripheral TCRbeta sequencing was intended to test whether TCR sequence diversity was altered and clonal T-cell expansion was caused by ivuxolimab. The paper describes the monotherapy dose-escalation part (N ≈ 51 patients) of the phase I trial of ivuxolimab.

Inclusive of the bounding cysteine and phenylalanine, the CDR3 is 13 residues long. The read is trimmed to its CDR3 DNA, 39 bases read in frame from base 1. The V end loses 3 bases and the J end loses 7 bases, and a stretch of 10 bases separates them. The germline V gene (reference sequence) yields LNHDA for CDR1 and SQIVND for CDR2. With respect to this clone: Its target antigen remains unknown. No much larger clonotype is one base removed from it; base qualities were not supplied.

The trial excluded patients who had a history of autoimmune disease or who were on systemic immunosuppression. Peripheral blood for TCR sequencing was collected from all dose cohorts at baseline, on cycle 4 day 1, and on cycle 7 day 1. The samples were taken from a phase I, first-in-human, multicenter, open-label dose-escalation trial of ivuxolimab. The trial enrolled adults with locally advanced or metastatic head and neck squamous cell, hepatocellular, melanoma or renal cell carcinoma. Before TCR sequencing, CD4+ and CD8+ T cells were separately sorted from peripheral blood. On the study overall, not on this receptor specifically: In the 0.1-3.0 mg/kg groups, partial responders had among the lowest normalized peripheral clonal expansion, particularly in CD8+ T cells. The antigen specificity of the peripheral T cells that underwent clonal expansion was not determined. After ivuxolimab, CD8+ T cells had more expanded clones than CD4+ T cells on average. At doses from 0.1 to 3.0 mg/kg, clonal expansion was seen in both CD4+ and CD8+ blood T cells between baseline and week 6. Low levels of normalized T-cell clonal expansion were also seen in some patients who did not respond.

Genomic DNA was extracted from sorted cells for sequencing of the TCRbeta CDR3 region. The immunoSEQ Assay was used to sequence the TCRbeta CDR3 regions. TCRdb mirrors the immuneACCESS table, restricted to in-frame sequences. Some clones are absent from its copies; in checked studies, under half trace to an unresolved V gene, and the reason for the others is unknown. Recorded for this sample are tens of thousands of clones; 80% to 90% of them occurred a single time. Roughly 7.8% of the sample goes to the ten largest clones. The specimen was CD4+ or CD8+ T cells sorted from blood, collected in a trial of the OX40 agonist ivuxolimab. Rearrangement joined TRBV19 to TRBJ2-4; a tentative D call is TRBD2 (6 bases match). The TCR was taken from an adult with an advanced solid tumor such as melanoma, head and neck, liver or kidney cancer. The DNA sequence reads TGTGCCAGTAGTATTTCGGGAGCGAACATTCAGTACTTC. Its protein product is CASSISGANIQYF.